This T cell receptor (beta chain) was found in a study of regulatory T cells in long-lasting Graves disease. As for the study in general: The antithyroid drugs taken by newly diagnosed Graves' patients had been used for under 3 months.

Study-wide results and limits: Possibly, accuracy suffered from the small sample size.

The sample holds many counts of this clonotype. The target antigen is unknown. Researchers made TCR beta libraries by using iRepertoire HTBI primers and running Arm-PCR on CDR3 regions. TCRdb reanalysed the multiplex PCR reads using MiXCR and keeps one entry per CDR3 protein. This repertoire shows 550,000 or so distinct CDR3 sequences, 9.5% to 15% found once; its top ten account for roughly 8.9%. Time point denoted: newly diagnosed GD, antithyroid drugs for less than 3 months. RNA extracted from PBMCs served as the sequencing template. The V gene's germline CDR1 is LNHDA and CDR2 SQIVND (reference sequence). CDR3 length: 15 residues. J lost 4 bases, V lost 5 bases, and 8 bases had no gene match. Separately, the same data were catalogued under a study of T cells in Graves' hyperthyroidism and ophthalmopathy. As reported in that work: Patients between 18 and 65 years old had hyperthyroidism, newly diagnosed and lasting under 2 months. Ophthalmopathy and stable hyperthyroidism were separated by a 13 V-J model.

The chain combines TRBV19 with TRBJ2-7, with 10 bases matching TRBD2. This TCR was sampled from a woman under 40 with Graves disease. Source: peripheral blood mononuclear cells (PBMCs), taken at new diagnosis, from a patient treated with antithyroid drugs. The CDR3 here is CASSWTLLAGYEQYF. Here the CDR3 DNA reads TGTGCCAGTAGTTGGACCTTACTAGCGGGATACGAGCAGTACTTC.